The sample holds many counts of the clone carrying this T cell receptor beta chain. TRAV- and TRBV-specific primers were used for first-strand cDNA, which covered alpha and beta chains. With a V-primer adapter and a constant-region primer, TCRs were amplified for 20 to 25 PCR cycles. TCRdb independently ran MiXCR on the reads; one entry per CDR3 protein. There are approximately 45,000 distinct CDR3 sequences in the sample; less than 30% occur only once, and around 9.1% lies in the top ten. The V segment lost 3 bases and the J segment 4 bases; nucleotides outside the gene matches: 9. Germline-derived CDR1 and CDR2 are DFQATT and SNEGSKA (reference sequence). CDR3 length: 15 amino acids. These data originate in a study of low-dose radiotherapy and immunotherapy resistance in tumors. This sample's time point: after trial treatment. The treatment was: LDRT plus nivolumab, ipilimumab, low-dose cyclophosphamide and aspirin (RACIN trial).

This sequence joins TRBV20-1 and TRBJ2-1; 7 bases are a match to TRBD2. The TCR was taken from a male donor with prostate cancer. Sequences were derived from PBMCs, sampled after low-dose radiotherapy plus immunotherapy. Here the CDR3 DNA reads TGCAGTGCTAGGGGGCGCGGGAGAGGTTACAATGAGCAGTTCTTC. Protein sequence: CSARGRGRGYNEQFF.